This T cell receptor (beta chain) appears in the sequencing data of a study of CD8 T cells in Susac syndrome. The wider study: Within the group of sequenced Susac syndrome patients, about six had active disease and fewer than 10 were in remission.

The CDR3 has 16 residues. In germline, CDR1 is SGHRS, CDR2 YFSETQ. A quantity of about 0.45 to 1 ug RNA underwent reverse transcription using random hexamers. TCRdb reanalysed the immunoSEQ multiplex PCR reads using MiXCR and keeps one entry per CDR3 protein. There are 80,000 to 95,000 distinct CDR3 sequences in the sample; 94% occur only once, and approximately 0.9% lies in the top ten. TCR beta sequencing was performed on blood CD8+ and CD4+ T cells. Fulfillment of recently defined diagnostic criteria for definite or probable disease was shown by the patients with Susac syndrome. The sequence derives from a human donor with Susac syndrome. The chain links TRBV5-1 to TRBJ2-4; no clear D gene. Sequencing was performed on CD8+ T cells from PBMCs. This chain's CDR3 is CNSSLQSIGAKNIQYF. CDR3 nucleotides: TGCAACAGCAGCTTACAATCCATAGGGGCCAAAAACATTCAGTACTTC.